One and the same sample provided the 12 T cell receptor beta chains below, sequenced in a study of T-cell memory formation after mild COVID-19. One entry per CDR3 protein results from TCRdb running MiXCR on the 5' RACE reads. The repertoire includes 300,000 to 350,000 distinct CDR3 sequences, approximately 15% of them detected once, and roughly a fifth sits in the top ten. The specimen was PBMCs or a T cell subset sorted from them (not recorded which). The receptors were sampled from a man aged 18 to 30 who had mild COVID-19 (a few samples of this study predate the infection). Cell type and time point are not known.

The DNA for the CDR3 is TGTGCCAGCAGCCCACCCCCCACGACAGGGTCCCTTCACAATGAGCAGTTCTTC. Its protein product is CASSPPPTTGSLHNEQFF. The rearrangement joins TRBV7-9 to TRBJ2-1; the match to TRBD1 covers 7 bases. Germline V lookup: CDR1 SEHNR, CDR2 FQNEAQ (reference sequence). V dropped 5 bases and J dropped 5; count of bases not matched to a gene: 18. The CDR3 covers 18 residues.

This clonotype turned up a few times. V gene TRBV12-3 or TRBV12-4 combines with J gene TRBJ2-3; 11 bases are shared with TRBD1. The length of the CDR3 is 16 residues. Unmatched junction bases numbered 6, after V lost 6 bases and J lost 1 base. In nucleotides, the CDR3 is TGTGCCAGCAGAGAAGGGACAGGGGGTCGCACAGATACGCAGTATTTT. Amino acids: CASREGTGGRTDTQYF.

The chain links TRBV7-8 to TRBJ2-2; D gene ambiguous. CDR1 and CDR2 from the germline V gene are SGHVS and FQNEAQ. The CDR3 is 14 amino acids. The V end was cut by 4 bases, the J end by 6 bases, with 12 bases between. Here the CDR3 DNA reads TGTGCCAGCAGCTGGCGACAAATGGCCGGGGAGCTGTTTTTT. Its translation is CASSWRQMAGELFF. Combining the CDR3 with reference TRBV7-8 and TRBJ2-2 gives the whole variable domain GAGVSQSPRYKVAKRGQDVALRCDPISGHVSLFWYQQALGQGPEFLTYFQNEAQLDKSGLPSDRFFAERPEGSVSTLKIQRTQQEDSAVYLCASSWRQMAGELFFGEGSRLTVL.

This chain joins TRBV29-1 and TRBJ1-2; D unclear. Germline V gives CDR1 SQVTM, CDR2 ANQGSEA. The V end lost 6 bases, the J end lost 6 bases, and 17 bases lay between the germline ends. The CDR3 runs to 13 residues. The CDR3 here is CSVGGVQADGYTF. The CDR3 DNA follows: TGCAGCGTCGGCGGAGTACAAGCCGATGGCTACACCTTC.

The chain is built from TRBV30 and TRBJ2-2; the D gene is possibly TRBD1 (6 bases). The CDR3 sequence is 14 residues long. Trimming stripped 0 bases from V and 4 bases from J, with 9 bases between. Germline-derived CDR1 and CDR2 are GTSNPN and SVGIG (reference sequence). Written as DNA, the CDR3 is TGTGCCTGGAGTGTGGGGGCGGGCACCGGGGAGCTGTTTTTT. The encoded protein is CAWSVGAGTGELFF. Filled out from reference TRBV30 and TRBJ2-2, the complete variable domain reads SQTIHQWPATLVQPVGSPLSLECTVEGTSNPNLYWYRQAAGRGLQLLFYSVGIGQISSEVPQNLSASRPQDRQFILSSKKLLLSDSGFYLCAWSVGAGTGELFFGEGSRLTVL.

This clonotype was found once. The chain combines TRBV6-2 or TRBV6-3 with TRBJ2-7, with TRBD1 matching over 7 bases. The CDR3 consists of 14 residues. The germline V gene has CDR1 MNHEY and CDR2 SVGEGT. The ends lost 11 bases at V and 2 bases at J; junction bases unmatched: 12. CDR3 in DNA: TGTGCCCCAACGTCCGGGACAGTTCCCTACGAGCAGTACGTC. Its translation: CAPTSGTVPYEQYV.

CDR3 coding DNA: TGTGCCAGCAGCTTTATAGCTGGGCCGGCCAATCAGCCCCAGCATTTT. Translation gives CASSFIAGPANQPQHF. The chain recombines TRBV7-8 with TRBJ1-5; D uncertain. The CDR3 is 16 residues long. Germline-derived CDR1 and CDR2 are SGHVS and FQNEAQ. The V end lost 3 bases, the J end lost 3 bases, and 15 bases lay between the germline ends.

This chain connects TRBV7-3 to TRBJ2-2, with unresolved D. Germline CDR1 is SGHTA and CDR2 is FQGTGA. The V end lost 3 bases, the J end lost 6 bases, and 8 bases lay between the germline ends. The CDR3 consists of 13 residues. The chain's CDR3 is CASSLGFAGELFF. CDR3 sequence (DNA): TGTGCCAGCAGCTTGGGGTTCGCCGGGGAGCTGTTTTTT.

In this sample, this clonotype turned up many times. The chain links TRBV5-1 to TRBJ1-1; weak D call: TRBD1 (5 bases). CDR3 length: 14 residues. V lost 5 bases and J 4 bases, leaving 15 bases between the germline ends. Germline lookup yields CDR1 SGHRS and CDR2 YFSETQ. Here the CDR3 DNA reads TGCGCCAGCAGGATAGCCGGGACGGGCACTGAAGCTTTCTTT. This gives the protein CASRIAGTGTEAFF.

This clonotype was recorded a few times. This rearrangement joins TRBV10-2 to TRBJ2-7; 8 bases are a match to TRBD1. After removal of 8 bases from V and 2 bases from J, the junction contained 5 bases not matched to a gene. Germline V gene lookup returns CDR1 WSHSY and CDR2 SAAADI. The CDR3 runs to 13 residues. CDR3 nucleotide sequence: TGCGCCAGCCGATGGGACAGGACCTACGAGCAGTACGTC. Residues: CASRWDRTYEQYV.

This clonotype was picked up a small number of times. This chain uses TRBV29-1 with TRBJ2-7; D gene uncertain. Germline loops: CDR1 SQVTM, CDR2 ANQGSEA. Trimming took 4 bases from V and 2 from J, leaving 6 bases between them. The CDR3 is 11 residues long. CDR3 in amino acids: CSVAGTYEQYF. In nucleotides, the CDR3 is TGCAGCGTTGCGGGCACCTACGAGCAGTACTTC.

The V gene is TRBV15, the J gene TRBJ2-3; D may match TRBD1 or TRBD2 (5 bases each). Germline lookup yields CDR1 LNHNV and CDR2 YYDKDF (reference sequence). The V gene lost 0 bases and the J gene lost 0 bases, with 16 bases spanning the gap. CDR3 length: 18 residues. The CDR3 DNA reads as TGTGCCACCAGCAGAGATGGGGGTGCGACGGCTAGCACAGATACGCAGTATTTT. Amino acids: CATSRDGGATASTDTQYF. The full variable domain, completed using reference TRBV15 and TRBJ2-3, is DAMVIQNPRYQVTQFGKPVTLSCSQTLNHNVMYWYQQKSSQAPKLLFHYYDKDFNNEADTPDNFQSRRPNTSFCFLDIRSPGLGDTAMYLCATSRDGGATASTDTQYFGPGTRLTVL.